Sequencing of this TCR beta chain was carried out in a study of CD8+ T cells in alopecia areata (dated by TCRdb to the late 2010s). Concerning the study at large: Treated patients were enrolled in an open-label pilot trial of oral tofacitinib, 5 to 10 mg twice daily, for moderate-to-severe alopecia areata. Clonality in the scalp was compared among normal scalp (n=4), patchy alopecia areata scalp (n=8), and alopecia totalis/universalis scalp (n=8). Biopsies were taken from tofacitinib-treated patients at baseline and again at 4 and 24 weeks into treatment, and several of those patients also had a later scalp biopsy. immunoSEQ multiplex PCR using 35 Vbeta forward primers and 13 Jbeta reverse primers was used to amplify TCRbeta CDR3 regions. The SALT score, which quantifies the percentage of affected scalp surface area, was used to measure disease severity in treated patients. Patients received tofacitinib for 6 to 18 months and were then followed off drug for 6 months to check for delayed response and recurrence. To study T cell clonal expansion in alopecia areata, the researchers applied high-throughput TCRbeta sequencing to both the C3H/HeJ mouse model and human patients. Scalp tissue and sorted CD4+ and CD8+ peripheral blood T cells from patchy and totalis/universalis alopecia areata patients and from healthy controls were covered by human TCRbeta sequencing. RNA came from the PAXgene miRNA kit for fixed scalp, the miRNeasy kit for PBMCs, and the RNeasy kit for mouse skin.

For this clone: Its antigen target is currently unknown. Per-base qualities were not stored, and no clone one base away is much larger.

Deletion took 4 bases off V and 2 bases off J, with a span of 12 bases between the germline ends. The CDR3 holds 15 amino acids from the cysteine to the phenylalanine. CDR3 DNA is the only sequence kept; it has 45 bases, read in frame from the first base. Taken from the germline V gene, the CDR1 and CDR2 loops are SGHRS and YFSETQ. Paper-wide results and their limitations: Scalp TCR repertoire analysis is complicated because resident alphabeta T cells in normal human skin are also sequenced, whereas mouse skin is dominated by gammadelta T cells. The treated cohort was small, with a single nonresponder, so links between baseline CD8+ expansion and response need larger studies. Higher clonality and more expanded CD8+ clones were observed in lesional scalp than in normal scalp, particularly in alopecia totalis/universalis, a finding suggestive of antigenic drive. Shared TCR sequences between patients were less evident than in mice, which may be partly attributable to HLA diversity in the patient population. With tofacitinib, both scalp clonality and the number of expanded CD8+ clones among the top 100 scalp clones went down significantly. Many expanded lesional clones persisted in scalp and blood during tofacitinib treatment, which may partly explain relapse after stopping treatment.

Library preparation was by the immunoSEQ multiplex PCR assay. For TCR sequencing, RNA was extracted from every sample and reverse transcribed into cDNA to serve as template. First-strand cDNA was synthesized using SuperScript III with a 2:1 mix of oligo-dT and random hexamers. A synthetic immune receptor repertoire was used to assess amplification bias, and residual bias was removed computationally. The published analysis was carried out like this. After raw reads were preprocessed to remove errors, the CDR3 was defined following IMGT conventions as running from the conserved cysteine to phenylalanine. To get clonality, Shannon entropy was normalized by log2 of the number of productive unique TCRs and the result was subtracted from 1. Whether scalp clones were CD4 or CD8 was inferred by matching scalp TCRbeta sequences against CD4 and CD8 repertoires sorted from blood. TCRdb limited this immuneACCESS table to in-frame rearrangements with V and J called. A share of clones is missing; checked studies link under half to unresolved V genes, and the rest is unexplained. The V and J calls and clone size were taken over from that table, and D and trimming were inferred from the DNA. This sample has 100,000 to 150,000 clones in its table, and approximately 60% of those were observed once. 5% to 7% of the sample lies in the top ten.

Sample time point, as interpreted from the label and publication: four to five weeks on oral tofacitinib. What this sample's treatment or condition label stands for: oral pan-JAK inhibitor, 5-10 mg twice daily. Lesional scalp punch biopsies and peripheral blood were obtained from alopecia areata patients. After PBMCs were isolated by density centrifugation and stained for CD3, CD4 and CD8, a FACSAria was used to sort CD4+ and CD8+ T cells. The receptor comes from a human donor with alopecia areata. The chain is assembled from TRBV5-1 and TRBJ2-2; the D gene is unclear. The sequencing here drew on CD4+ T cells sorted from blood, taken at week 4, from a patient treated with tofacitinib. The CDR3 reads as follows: CASSLTAFNTGELFF. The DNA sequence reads TGCGCCAGCAGCCTAACAGCGTTCAACACCGGGGAGCTGTTTTTT.